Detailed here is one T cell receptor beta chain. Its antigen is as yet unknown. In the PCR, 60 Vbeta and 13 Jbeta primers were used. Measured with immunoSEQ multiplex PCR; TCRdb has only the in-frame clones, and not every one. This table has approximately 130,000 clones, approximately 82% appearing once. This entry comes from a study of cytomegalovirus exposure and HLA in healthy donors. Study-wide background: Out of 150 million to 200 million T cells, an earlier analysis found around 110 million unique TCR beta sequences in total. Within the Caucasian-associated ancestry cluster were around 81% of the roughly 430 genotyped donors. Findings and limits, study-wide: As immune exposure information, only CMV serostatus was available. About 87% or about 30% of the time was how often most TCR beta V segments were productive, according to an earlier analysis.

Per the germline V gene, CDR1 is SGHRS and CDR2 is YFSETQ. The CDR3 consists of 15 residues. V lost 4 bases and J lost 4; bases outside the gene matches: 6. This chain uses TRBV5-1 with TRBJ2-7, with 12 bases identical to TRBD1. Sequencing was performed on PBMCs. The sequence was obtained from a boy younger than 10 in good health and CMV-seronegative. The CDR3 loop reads CASSPGQGARYEQYV. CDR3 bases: TGCGCCAGCAGCCCGGGACAGGGGGCGCGATACGAGCAGTACGTC.